One T cell receptor (beta chain) is described in this entry. This table comes from immunoSEQ multiplex PCR, and its TCRdb copy is limited to in-frame clones, with some not included. This table has about 88,000 clones, approximately 90% appearing once. The sample is drawn from a study of technical replicates of blood from several donors. This CDR3 is 15 amino acids long. Germline CDR1 is SEHNR and CDR2 is FQNEAQ (reference sequence). Trimming removed 4 bases from V and 8 bases from J, with 20 bases in between. This receptor was obtained from a human donor in good health. Sequenced sample: T cells isolated from PBMCs. V is TRBV7-9 and J is TRBJ1-2; D is uncertain. In nucleotides, the CDR3 is TGTGCCAGCAGCTCTACAGATAACCTTGTCCTCGGCTACACCTTC. Its translation is CASSSTDNLVLGYTF.